A single sample gave rise to the 28 T cell receptor beta chains below, sequenced in a study of T cell responses to AZD1222 COVID-19 vaccine. Libraries were prepared by immunoSEQ multiplex PCR; TCRdb keeps only in-frame clonotypes and omits some of them. This table has 150,000 to 200,000 clones, 90% appearing once. Here the sequenced sample was peripheral blood, taken on day 0 of AZD1222 vaccination. These receptors all stem from an adult in good health.

V and J are TRBV4-2 and TRBJ1-2, with D possibly matching TRBD1 (5 bases). V lost 0 bases to trimming and J lost 4 bases, with 18 bases between them. Germline CDR1 and CDR2: LGHNA and YNFKEQ. The CDR3 is 17 residues long. The CDR3 DNA sequence: TGTGCCAGCAGCCAAGATGCGACAGCAGGCAGTTTCTATGGCTACACCTTC. It is translated as CASSQDATAGSFYGYTF.

The V gene is TRBV5-4, the J gene TRBJ1-1, with D possibly matching TRBD1 (6 bases). V lost 0 bases, J lost 3 bases, and 15 bases lay in between. Germline assignment: CDR1 SGHNT and CDR2 YYREEE (reference sequence). CDR3 length equals 16 residues. The DNA of the CDR3 is TGTGCCAGCAGCTTGGAACAGGGTAAAATGGACACTGAAGCTTTCTTT. It codes for CASSLEQGKMDTEAFF.

This clone was detected once. V usage is TRBV30 and J usage is TRBJ2-3, with a weak D call TRBD1 (6 bases). The CDR3 is 14 amino acids. V was trimmed by 0 bases and J by 4 bases, leaving 11 bases between them. Germline CDR1 and CDR2: GTSNPN and SVGIG (reference sequence). The CDR3 sequence is CAWSVGGGADTQYF. CDR3 sequence (DNA): TGTGCCTGGAGTGTAGGGGGTGGCGCAGATACGCAGTATTTT. The whole variable domain, filled in from reference TRBV30 and TRBJ2-3, reads SQTIHQWPATLVQPVGSPLSLECTVEGTSNPNLYWYRQAAGRGLQLLFYSVGIGQISSEVPQNLSASRPQDRQFILSSKKLLLSDSGFYLCAWSVGGGADTQYFGPGTRLTVL.

J is TRBJ2-6 and V is TRBV18; D gene unclear. CDR1 KGHSH and CDR2 LQKENI come from the germline V gene. The CDR3 is 16 amino acids. Trimming cost V 3 bases and J 2 bases, with 11 bases left between them. CDR3 sequence reads: CASSPTGSAGANVLTF. DNA for the CDR3: TGTGCCAGCTCACCGACGGGCTCGGCTGGGGCCAACGTCCTGACTTTC. The full variable domain, completed using reference TRBV18 and TRBJ2-6, is NAGVMQNPRHLVRRRGQEARLRCSPMKGHSHVYWYRQLPEEGLKFMVYLQKENIIDESGMPKERFSAEFPKEGPSILRIQQVVRGDSAAYFCASSPTGSAGANVLTFGAGSRLTVL.

V is TRBV27 and J is TRBJ1-1, with TRBD1 matching 8 bases. Looked up from germline, CDR1 is MNHEY and CDR2 is SMNVEV (reference sequence). V shed 8 bases and J 5 bases; nucleotides not matched to a gene: 10. This CDR3 comprises 14 residues. The CDR3 sequence is CASGEDRAGTEAFF. The CDR3 DNA follows: TGTGCCAGCGGGGAGGACAGGGCGGGAACTGAAGCTTTCTTT.

The V and J genes are TRBV4-1 and TRBJ1-6; D remains unclear. The CDR3 runs to 15 residues. Per the germline V gene, CDR1 is MGHRA and CDR2 is YSYEKL. Trimming removed 4 bases at V and 11 bases at J, with 18 bases between. The CDR3, as DNA: TGCGCCAGCAGCCCAGGACGGACCGGCGGGCCACCCCTCCACTTT. The encoded protein is CASSPGRTGGPPLHF.

This chain connects TRBV6-5 to TRBJ1-5, with 10 positions matching TRBD1. V was clipped by 7 bases and J by 7 bases; unmatched bases: 7. CDR1 MNHEY and CDR2 SVGAGI come from the germline V gene. CDR3 length equals 14 residues. The CDR3 loop reads CASNAGTGVQPQHF. DNA for the CDR3: TGTGCCAGCAACGCCGGGACAGGGGTACAGCCCCAGCATTTT.

The rearrangement links TRBV24-1 to TRBJ2-1, with 8 bases aligning to TRBD2. In germline, CDR1 is KGHDR, CDR2 SFDVKD. The trim removed 9 bases at V and 7 bases at J, leaving 7 bases unmatched. The CDR3 runs to 13 residues. For the CDR3, the DNA is TGTGCCACCCGCGGGGGGATCGATAATGAGCAGTTCTTC. It codes for CATRGGIDNEQFF.

The table lists this clone with a few counts. J is TRBJ2-4 and V is TRBV6-2 or TRBV6-3; 8 nucleotides align to TRBD1. The junction had 9 bases not matched to a gene; V was cut back by 5 bases and J by 9 bases. This CDR3 has 14 amino acids. CDR1 and CDR2 from the germline V gene are MNHEY and SVGEGT. CDR3 in amino acids: CASSPGQGITIQYF. Written as DNA, the CDR3 is TGTGCCAGCAGTCCAGGACAGGGCATCACCATTCAGTACTTC.

The genes are TRBV6-2 or TRBV6-3 and TRBJ2-7; possible D gene TRBD2, 6 bases. This CDR3 comprises 13 residues. V was trimmed by 5 bases and J by 5 bases, leaving 13 bases between them. The germline V gene has CDR1 MNHEY and CDR2 SVGEGT. CDR3 nucleotide sequence: TGTGCCAGCAGTGACCGACTAGTGGACGAGCAGTACTTC. Translated: CASSDRLVDEQYF.

The chain recombines TRBV7-9 with TRBJ2-3; D unclear. The germline V and J ends were trimmed by 3 bases and 4 bases, with 20 bases remaining between them. The CDR3 is made up of 17 amino acids. In germline, CDR1 is SEHNR, CDR2 FQNEAQ (reference sequence). Here the CDR3 reads CASSLGISVGSADTQYF. The CDR3 DNA follows: TGTGCCAGCAGCTTGGGGATCTCGGTAGGGTCCGCAGATACGCAGTATTTT.

V is TRBV18 and J is TRBJ1-1; a possible D gene is TRBD1 (6 bases). Trimming removed 1 base from V and 5 bases from J, with 11 bases in between. Germline V gene sequence: CDR1 KGHSH, CDR2 LQKENI. The CDR3 loop spans 14 amino acids. Here the CDR3 DNA reads TGTGCCAGCTCACCACAGAATAGGGGGACTGAAGCTTTCTTT. This encodes CASSPQNRGTEAFF. Full variable domain (rest looked up from reference TRBV18 and TRBJ1-1): NAGVMQNPRHLVRRRGQEARLRCSPMKGHSHVYWYRQLPEEGLKFMVYLQKENIIDESGMPKERFSAEFPKEGPSILRIQQVVRGDSAAYFCASSPQNRGTEAFFGQGTRLTVV.

The chain couples TRBV7-2 to TRBJ1-5; tentatively, D is TRBD1 (5 bases). Per the germline V gene, CDR1 is SGHTA and CDR2 is FQGNSA. Trimming left V 8 bases short and J 1 base short, with 12 bases between. The CDR3 is 14 residues long. The CDR3 loop reads CASGVGGSNQPQHF. For the CDR3, the DNA is TGTGCCAGCGGGGTGGGGGGGAGCAATCAGCCCCAGCATTTT.

CDR3 nucleotides: TGTGCCAGCAGCTTACATCCAGGACAGGGGCTTTTTTCGACTGAAGCTTTCTTT. It codes for CASSLHPGQGLFSTEAFF. V and J are TRBV7-6 and TRBJ1-1, with 9 bases lining up with TRBD1. Germline V CDR1 and CDR2: SGHVS, FNYEAQ. The V and J ends lost 2 bases and 5 bases, in that order; junction bases with no gene match: 15. The CDR3 contains 18 residues. The full variable domain, rest sourced from reference TRBV7-6 and TRBJ1-1, is GAGVSQSPRYKVTKRGQDVALRCDPISGHVSLYWYRQALGQGPEFLTYFNYEAQQDKSGLPNDRFSAERPEGSISTLTIQRTEQRDSAMYRCASSLHPGQGLFSTEAFFGQGTRLTVV.

This clone has a handful of counts. The V gene is TRBV5-1, the J gene TRBJ2-7; a weak D match, TRBD2 (6 bases). Trimming stripped 0 bases from V and 5 bases from J, with 15 bases between. The CDR3 length is 15 residues. Germline CDR1 is SGHRS and CDR2 is YFSETQ. The CDR3 loop is CASSLAPGVSNEQYF. DNA for the CDR3: TGCGCCAGCAGCTTGGCGCCGGGGGTGTCTAACGAGCAGTACTTC.

Here the CDR3 reads CASRLADEQYF. DNA of the CDR3: TGTGCCAGCAGGCTAGCGGACGAGCAGTACTTC. The chain joins TRBV7-3 to TRBJ2-7; 7 nucleotides match TRBD2. The J segment lost 5 bases and the V segment lost 6 bases, leaving 1 base of the junction unmatched. This CDR3 comprises 11 residues. CDR1 SGHTA and CDR2 FQGTGA come from the germline V gene.

This chain links TRBV19 with TRBJ2-2; 9 positions match TRBD1. The germline CDR1 and CDR2 sequences are LNHDA and SQIVND (reference sequence). V gave up 2 bases and J gave up 7 bases; unmatched junction bases: 2. The CDR3 consists of 14 residues. As DNA, the CDR3 is TGTGCCAGTAGTATAACAGGGGGCATCGGGGAGCTGTTTTTT. Protein sequence: CASSITGGIGELFF. The variable domain in full, with the rest retrieved from reference TRBV19 and TRBJ2-2, is DGGITQSPKYLFRKEGQNVTLSCEQNLNHDAMYWYRQDPGQGLRLIYYSQIVNDFQKGDIAEGYSVSREKKESFPLTVTSAQKNPTAFYLCASSITGGIGELFFGEGSRLTVL.

In its sample, this clone was seen a few times. The CDR3 coding sequence is TGTGCCAGCAGCTTACGCCGACTAGCGGGGGCTACAGATACGCAGTATTTT. Translating gives CASSLRRLAGATDTQYF. The V and J genes are TRBV7-2 and TRBJ2-3; TRBD2 aligns across 12 bases. This CDR3 has 17 residues. After removal of 2 bases from V and 3 bases from J, the junction contained 6 bases not matched to a gene. Germline lookup yields CDR1 SGHTA and CDR2 FQGNSA.

This rearrangement joins TRBV11-3 to TRBJ2-5; the D is unclear. V was cut by 2 bases and J by 1 base, with 5 bases left in between. CDR3 length equals 13 residues. The germline V gene encodes CDR1 SGHNT and CDR2 YENEEA. The CDR3 region is CASSLNSQETQYF. The CDR3, as DNA: TGTGCCAGCAGCTTAAACAGCCAAGAGACCCAGTACTTC.

The CDR3: CASSQDYRAAGNTIYF. In DNA, the CDR3 is TGTGCCAGCAGCCAAGACTACAGGGCGGCTGGAAACACCATATATTTT. The rearrangement joins TRBV4-2 to TRBJ1-3; a possible D gene is TRBD1 (6 bases). The CDR3 consists of 16 residues. The ends were cut back, 0 bases at V and 2 bases at J, with 11 bases in the middle. Germline V gene lookup returns CDR1 LGHNA and CDR2 YNFKEQ.

The chain uses TRBV5-4 and TRBJ1-2, with 11 bases identical to TRBD1. J gave up 7 bases and V 5 bases, and 7 bases lay outside the gene matches. This CDR3 has 14 residues. CDR1 is SGHNT, CDR2 YYREEE, per germline (reference sequence). CDR3 residues: CASRVGQGARGYTF. The CDR3 bases are TGTGCCAGCAGGGTCGGACAGGGGGCGCGTGGCTACACCTTC.

The gene calls are TRBV5-5 and TRBJ2-2; possibly TRBD2 for D (5 bases). The ends were cut back, 1 base at V and 7 bases at J, with 8 bases in the middle. There are 13 residues in the CDR3. From germline, CDR1 is SGHKS and CDR2 YYEKEE (reference sequence). The CDR3 is CASSLLGSGELFF. The CDR3 DNA is TGTGCCAGCAGCTTGCTAGGGAGCGGGGAGCTGTTTTTT.

J is TRBJ1-3 and V is TRBV6-2 or TRBV6-3; the D is unclear. The germline V gene encodes CDR1 MNHEY and CDR2 SVGEGT. The CDR3 covers 15 residues. V shed 6 bases and J shed 0 bases, with 12 bases lying between them. The CDR3 coding sequence is TGTGCCAGCAGCAGAGATGGAAGCTCTGGAAACACCATATATTTT. Protein: CASSRDGSSGNTIYF.

This chain uses TRBV3-1 (or the pseudogene TRBV3-2) with TRBJ2-7, with unresolved D. CDR1 and CDR2 (germline): LGHDT, YNNKEL (reference sequence). V lost 4 bases to trimming and J lost 4 bases, with 5 bases between them. The CDR3 has 11 amino acids. The CDR3 bases are TGTGCCAGCAGCCTAGATTACGAGCAGTACTTC. Amino acid sequence: CASSLDYEQYF.

This sequence joins TRBV6-2 or TRBV6-3 and TRBJ1-5; 7 bases agree with TRBD1. CDR1 is MNHEY and CDR2 is SVGEGT in the germline V gene. The CDR3 covers 17 residues. V was clipped by 1 base and J by 3 bases; unmatched bases: 9. CDR3 loop: CASSYYQTGYINQPQHF. As DNA, the CDR3 is TGTGCCAGCAGTTACTACCAGACAGGGTATATCAATCAGCCCCAGCATTTT.

This chain uses TRBV27 with TRBJ2-7, with D unresolved. The CDR3 is 14 amino acids. From germline, CDR1 is MNHEY and CDR2 SMNVEV (reference sequence). The germline V and J ends were trimmed by 1 base and 1 base, with 8 bases remaining between them. The CDR3: CASSLWNQSYEQYF. CDR3 sequence (DNA): TGTGCCAGCAGTTTATGGAATCAGTCCTACGAGCAGTACTTC.

This clone has only one observation. The chain links TRBV14 to TRBJ2-7, with 8 bases lining up with TRBD2. CDR1 and CDR2 (germline): SGHDN, FVKESK. The length of the CDR3 is 15 residues. After removal of 6 bases from V and 0 bases from J, the junction contained 7 bases not matched to a gene. In DNA, the CDR3 is TGTGCCAGCAGTCTACAGCGGGGGAGCTCCTACGAGCAGTACTTC. Amino acids: CASSLQRGSSYEQYF.

CDR3: CASSYSGTRPYEQYF. In DNA form, the CDR3 reads TGTGCCAGCAGTTACTCTGGGACAAGGCCCTACGAGCAGTACTTC. This chain uses TRBV6-2 or TRBV6-3 with TRBJ2-7, with D possibly matching TRBD1 (6 bases). Germline values: CDR1 MNHEY, CDR2 SVGEGT. Trimming took 0 bases from V and 2 from J, leaving 11 bases between them. CDR3 size: 15 residues.